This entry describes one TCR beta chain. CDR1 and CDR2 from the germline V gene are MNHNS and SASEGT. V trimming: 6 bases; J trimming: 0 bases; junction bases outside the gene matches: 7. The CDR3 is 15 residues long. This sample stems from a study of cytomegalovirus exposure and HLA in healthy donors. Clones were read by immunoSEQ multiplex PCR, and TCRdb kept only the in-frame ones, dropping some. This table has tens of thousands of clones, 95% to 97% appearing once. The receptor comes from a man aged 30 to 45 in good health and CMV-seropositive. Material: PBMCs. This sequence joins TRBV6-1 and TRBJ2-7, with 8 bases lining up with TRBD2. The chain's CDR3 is CASSRTSGSSYEQYF. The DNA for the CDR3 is TGTGCCAGCAGCAGAACTAGCGGTAGCTCCTACGAGCAGTACTTC.